This T cell receptor (beta chain) was captured by sequencing in a study of CD8 T cells in ankylosing spondylitis. General study results and limits: In ankylosing spondylitis patients, matched synovial fluid reportedly showed significant enrichment of disease-linked clones. Certain motif variants had earlier appeared in reactive arthritis synovial fluid and blood. Relatively scarce in peripheral blood, disease-linked clones were CD8+. A motif in TCR beta, a set of about eight highly homologous variants, appeared characteristic of ankylosing spondylitis blood.

CDR3 length: 14 residues. V was clipped by 5 bases and J by 4 bases; unmatched bases: 4. This clonotype has ten or more counts. Its antigen is unknown. Quantitative 5'-RACE with molecular barcodes was used to make the TCR beta libraries. TCRdb recomputed calls from the 5' RACE reads with MiXCR, one row per CDR3 protein. The sample lists about 500,000 distinct CDR3 sequences; over 4% were seen once. The sample consisted of blood, either unsorted or a sorted T cell fraction (not recorded which). This clonotype originated in a male donor with ankylosing spondylitis. The rearrangement uses TRBV12-3 or TRBV12-4 and TRBJ2-5, with 10 bases that match TRBD2. CDR3 nucleotides: TGTGCCAGCAGTCCTCGACTAGCGGGAGAGACCCAGTACTTC. It translates to CASSPRLAGETQYF.